A selection of T cell receptor beta chains follows, all from one sample in a study of T cells after yellow fever vaccination. TCRdb used MiXCR to reprocess the 5' RACE reads, holding one entry per CDR3 protein. This repertoire shows 340,000 or so distinct CDR3 sequences, approximately 12% found once; its top ten account for 2.5% to 4%. The source was CD4+ T cells sorted from PBMCs, collected 15 days after the yellow fever booster vaccination. The receptors stem from a young man who received the YFV17D yellow fever vaccine. Each CDR3 is given with its conserved first and last residue. The D gene is left open where the match is weak. Not every row has a clone size; where given, it reads once, few, many or a size class.

d_gene	v_gene	abundance	j_gene	CDR3aa	CDR3nt
.	TRBV3-1	few	TRBJ2-1	CASRETRASYNEQFF	TGTGCCAGCAGAGAAACTAGAGCGTCCTACAATGAGCAGTTCTTC
.	TRBV9	.	TRBJ2-6	CASSVATSGANVLTF	TGTGCCAGCAGCGTAGCTACCAGTGGGGCCAACGTCCTGACTTTC
TRBD1	TRBV7-2	few	TRBJ2-2	CASSLQGAHTGELFF	TGTGCCAGCAGCTTACAGGGGGCGCACACCGGGGAGCTGTTTTTT
TRBD2	TRBV3-1	.	TRBJ2-2	CASSPTAGANTGELFF	TGTGCCAGCAGTCCAACGGCGGGGGCGAACACCGGGGAGCTGTTTTTT
.	TRBV7-3	.	TRBJ1-2	CASSLVQGRGYTF	TGTGCCAGCAGCTTAGTCCAGGGCAGGGGCTACACCTTC
.	TRBV7-7	.	TRBJ2-1	CASSRGPNNEQFF	TGTGCTAGCAGCCGTGGGCCCAACAATGAGCAGTTCTTC
.	TRBV10-3	few	TRBJ1-1	CAIRTSGTEAFF	TGTGCCATCAGGACTTCAGGTACTGAAGCTTTCTTT
.	TRBV24-1	.	TRBJ2-1	CATSDSGTREQFF	TGTGCCACCAGTGACTCTGGAACCAGGGAGCAGTTCTTC
.	TRBV2	.	TRBJ2-3	CASSVQGGTDTQYF	TGTGCCAGCAGTGTGCAGGGAGGTACAGATACGCAGTATTTT
.	TRBV3-1	.	TRBJ2-5	CASSQEEGGIQETQYF	TGTGCCAGCAGCCAAGAAGAGGGGGGCATCCAAGAGACCCAGTACTTC
TRBD2	TRBV6-6	.	TRBJ2-7	CASRSTSGGVDEQYF	TGTGCCAGCAGATCTACTAGCGGGGGGGTGGACGAGCAGTACTTC
TRBD1	TRBV20-1	.	TRBJ2-1	CSARETGVYNEQFF	TGCAGTGCTAGGGAGACAGGGGTATACAATGAGCAGTTCTTC
TRBD2	TRBV7-2	.	TRBJ2-7	CASSLSTERGAYEQYF	TGTGCCAGCAGCTTATCCACTGAGCGGGGGGCCTACGAGCAGTACTTC
.	TRBV5-1	many	TRBJ2-2	CASRETTDTGELFF	TGCGCCAGCAGGGAGACAACCGACACCGGGGAGCTGTTTTTT
.	TRBV20-1	many	TRBJ2-3	CSARGATQYF	TGCAGTGCCCGAGGCGCGACGCAGTATTTT
TRBD1	TRBV15	few	TRBJ2-5	CATSRGAGGETQYF	TGTGCCACCAGCAGAGGGGCAGGGGGAGAGACCCAGTACTTC
.	TRBV6-2/TRBV6-3	few	TRBJ1-3	CASSSTESGNTIYF	TGTGCCAGCAGTTCGACGGAGTCTGGAAACACCATATATTTT
TRBD1	TRBV5-1	.	TRBJ2-5	CASSLAGATGGAETQYF	TGCGCCAGCAGCTTGGCCGGCGCGACAGGGGGCGCGGAGACCCAGTACTTC
.	TRBV14	few	TRBJ1-5	CASSCDSLLRNQPQHF	TGTGCCAGCAGCTGCGACAGCCTCCTAAGGAATCAGCCCCAGCATTTT
TRBD2	TRBV20-1	.	TRBJ2-1	CSASGLAGPYNEQFF	TGCAGTGCTTCCGGACTAGCGGGGCCGTACAATGAGCAGTTCTTC
.	TRBV12-3/TRBV12-4	.	TRBJ2-7	CASSRGTVPYEQYF	TGTGCCAGCAGCCGCGGGACAGTTCCCTACGAGCAGTACTTC
TRBD1	TRBV20-1	.	TRBJ1-2	CSAQTGAWGYTF	TGCAGTGCTCAGACAGGGGCGTGGGGCTACACCTTC
TRBD2	TRBV20-1	few	TRBJ2-7	CSARARGGTYEQYF	TGCAGTGCTAGAGCCCGGGGGGGAACCTACGAGCAGTACTTC
TRBD2	TRBV6-5	many	TRBJ2-7	CASSYWGGAYEQYF	TGTGCCAGCAGTTATTGGGGGGGAGCCTACGAGCAGTACTTC
.	TRBV3-1	.	TRBJ2-7	CASSRISSTYEQYF	TGTGCCAGCAGCCGGATTAGCTCGACCTACGAGCAGTACTTC
.	TRBV5-1	.	TRBJ1-1	CASSPDSGGANTEAFF	TGCGCCAGCAGCCCTGACTCGGGAGGGGCTAACACTGAAGCTTTCTTT
.	TRBV10-3	few	TRBJ2-3	CAISEGRTAVDTQYF	TGTGCCATCAGTGAGGGGAGGACTGCCGTGGATACGCAGTATTTT
.	TRBV10-2	few	TRBJ1-6	CASSAGNWDNSPLHF	TGCGCCAGCAGTGCGGGGAACTGGGATAATTCACCCCTCCACTTT
TRBD1	TRBV6-5	.	TRBJ1-2	CASGTAYGYTF	TGTGCCAGCGGGACAGCTTATGGCTACACCTTC
.	TRBV5-1	.	TRBJ2-2	CASSSGQLNTGELFF	TGCGCCAGCAGCTCGGGACAACTGAACACCGGGGAGCTGTTTTTT
TRBD1	TRBV5-1	.	TRBJ2-1	CASTRQGSYNEQFF	TGCGCCAGCACGCGACAGGGCTCCTACAATGAGCAGTTCTTC
TRBD1	TRBV5-5	many	TRBJ2-6	CASSFTGGPGANVLTF	TGTGCCAGCAGTTTTACAGGGGGGCCTGGGGCCAACGTCCTGACTTTC
TRBD1	TRBV5-1	few	TRBJ1-4	CASSPGTGFEKLFF	TGCGCCAGCAGCCCAGGGACAGGGTTTGAAAAACTGTTTTTT
TRBD1	TRBV5-1	many	TRBJ2-2	CASSQGVGTGELFF	TGCGCCAGCAGCCAGGGGGTTGGCACCGGGGAGCTGTTTTTT
.	TRBV6-1	.	TRBJ2-3	CASSEPPLGVTDTQYF	TGTGCCAGCAGTGAACCGCCTTTGGGGGTCACAGATACGCAGTATTTT
.	TRBV6-2/TRBV6-3	.	TRBJ1-1	CASSNPTGMGMNTEAFF	TGTGCCAGCAGTAACCCAACAGGGATGGGGATGAACACTGAAGCTTTCTTT
TRBD2	TRBV4-3	.	TRBJ2-4	CASSQDPPSGGVAKNIQYF	TGCGCCAGCAGCCAAGACCCCCCTAGCGGGGGAGTAGCCAAAAACATTCAGTACTTC
.	TRBV18	few	TRBJ1-1	CASSQTRGTNTEAFF	TGTGCCAGCTCACAGACCAGGGGAACGAACACTGAAGCTTTCTTT
.	TRBV20-1	.	TRBJ1-5	CSARGGNNQPQHF	TGCAGTGCTAGGGGAGGGAACAATCAGCCCCAGCATTTT